This record covers a single T cell receptor beta chain. This clone was counted between two and nine times. Its antigen has not been determined. No clone much larger than this one lies a single base away; base qualities are absent. The data were taken from a study of OX40 agonist ivuxolimab in advanced cancers. Broadly, across the study: Ivuxolimab, which targeted the costimulatory receptor OX40 (CD134), was an agonistic, fully human IgG2 monoclonal antibody. In the dose-escalation cohort, about four fifths of patients were male, and the mean age was 60 years with a range of roughly 23 to 79. Patients were allowed to have had prior anti-PD-1, anti-PD-L1 or anti-CTLA-4 therapy, and 40% of the dose-escalation patients had been treated with checkpoint inhibitors. Of the approximately 50 dose-escalation patients, hepatocellular carcinoma was present in about 20, melanoma in roughly 15, renal cell carcinoma in 9 and head and neck cancer in 9. Intravenous ivuxolimab was administered to patients every 2 weeks at six dose levels: 0.01, 0.1, 0.3, 1.5, 3 and 10 mg/kg. The paper describes the monotherapy dose-escalation part (N = 52 patients) of the phase I trial of ivuxolimab. Partial responses were achieved by three dose-escalation patients, of whom one had hepatocellular carcinoma and two had cutaneous melanoma. Peripheral TCRbeta sequencing aimed to test whether ivuxolimab altered TCR sequence diversity and caused clonal T-cell expansion.

For sequencing of the TCRbeta CDR3 region, genomic DNA was extracted from the sorted cells. The immunoSEQ Assay was used for sequencing of TCRbeta CDR3 regions. The clones in this table, taken by TCRdb from immuneACCESS, are in-frame only. Not every clone is retained; where verified, under half of the shortfall comes from an unresolved V gene, and the cause of the rest is unknown. The sample table shows under 55,000 clones, and 86% are seen once. The top ten clones comprise around 7% of the sample. The trial excluded patients who had a history of autoimmune disease or were on systemic immunosuppression. Peripheral blood for TCR sequencing was collected from all dose cohorts at baseline, on cycle 4 day 1, and on cycle 7 day 1. The samples were taken from a phase I, first-in-human, multicenter, open-label dose-escalation trial of ivuxolimab. Adults with locally advanced or metastatic melanoma, renal cell, hepatocellular, or head and neck squamous cell carcinoma were enrolled in the trial. Before TCR sequencing, CD4+ T cells and CD8+ T cells from peripheral blood were sorted into separate populations.

The CDR3 runs 13 residues from the cysteine to the phenylalanine. CDR3 DNA only is kept here, 39 bases in frame from base 1. CDR1 and CDR2 are read off the germline V gene (reference sequence) as LNHDA and SQIVND. V is pared back by 3 bases and J by 1 base, with 6 bases lying between the germline termini. The research as a whole found: At doses from 0.1 to 3.0 mg/kg, clonal expansion was seen in both CD4+ and CD8+ blood T cells between baseline and week 6. After ivuxolimab, CD8+ T cells had more expanded clones than CD4+ T cells on average. The antigen specificity of the clonally expanded peripheral T cells was not determined. In the 0.1-3.0 mg/kg groups, partial responders were among the patients with the lowest normalized peripheral clonal expansion, particularly in CD8+ T cells. Low levels of normalized T-cell clonal expansion were also seen in some patients who did not respond.

The material sequenced was CD4+ or CD8+ T cells sorted from blood, taken in a trial of the OX40 agonist ivuxolimab. This TCR derives from an adult with an advanced solid tumor such as melanoma, head and neck, liver or kidney cancer. The chain is encoded by TRBV19 joined to TRBJ2-5; no D gene can be assigned with confidence. The CDR3 region: CASSIGIQETQYF. The DNA reads TGTGCCAGTAGTATTGGGATCCAAGAGACCCAGTACTTC.